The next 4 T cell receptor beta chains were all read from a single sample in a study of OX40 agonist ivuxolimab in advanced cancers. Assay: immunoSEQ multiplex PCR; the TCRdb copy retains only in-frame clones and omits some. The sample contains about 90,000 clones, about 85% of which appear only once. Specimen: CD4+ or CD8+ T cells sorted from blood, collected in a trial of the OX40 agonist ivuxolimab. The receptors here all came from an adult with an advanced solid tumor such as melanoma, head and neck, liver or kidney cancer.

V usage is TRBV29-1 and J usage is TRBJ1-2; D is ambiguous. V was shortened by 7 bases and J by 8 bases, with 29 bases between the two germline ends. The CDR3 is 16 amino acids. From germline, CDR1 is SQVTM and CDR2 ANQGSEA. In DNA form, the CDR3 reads TGCAGCGCACAACCGGACTGGGTATCGGGGTCGAGAGGCTACACCTTC. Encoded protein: CSAQPDWVSGSRGYTF.

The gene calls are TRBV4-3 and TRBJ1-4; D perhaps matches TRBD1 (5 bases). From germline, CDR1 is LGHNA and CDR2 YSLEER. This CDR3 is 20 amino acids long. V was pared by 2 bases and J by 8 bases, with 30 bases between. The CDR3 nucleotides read TGCGCCAGCAGCCAAAAAGGGGAACTGGAGGGCCATTCAGTCGGAGAAAAACTGTTTTTT. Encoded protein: CASSQKGELEGHSVGEKLFF.

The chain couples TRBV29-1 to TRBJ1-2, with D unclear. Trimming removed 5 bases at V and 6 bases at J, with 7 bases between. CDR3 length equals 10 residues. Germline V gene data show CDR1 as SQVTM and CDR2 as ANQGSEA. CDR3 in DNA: TGCAGCGTTCGGTTGGATGGCTACACCTTC. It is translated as CSVRLDGYTF. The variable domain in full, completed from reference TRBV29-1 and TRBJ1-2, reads SAVISQKPSRDICQRGTSLTIQCQVDSQVTMMFWYRQQPGQSLTLIATANQGSEATYESGFVIDKFPISRPNLTFSTLTVSNMSPEDSSIYLCSVRLDGYTFGSGTRLTVV.

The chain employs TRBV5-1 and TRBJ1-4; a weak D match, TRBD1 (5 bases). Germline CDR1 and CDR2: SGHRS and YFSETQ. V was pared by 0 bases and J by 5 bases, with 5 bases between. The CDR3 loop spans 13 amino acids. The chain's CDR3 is CASSLDRNEKLFF. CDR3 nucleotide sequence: TGCGCCAGCAGCTTGGACAGGAATGAAAAACTGTTTTTT.